This TCR beta chain was sequenced during a study of blood T cells in healthy people across ages. As regards this clonotype: The antigen remains undetermined.

V was clipped by 8 bases and J by 1 base, with 23 bases between them. The CDR3 extends over 17 amino acids. Germline V gene lookup returns CDR1 SGHVS and CDR2 FNYEAQ. Then a second PCR, running about 6 to 12 cycles, was carried out with a sample-barcoded 5' primer and a J-beta primer mix. TCRdb reprocessed the 5' RACE reads with MiXCR, giving one entry per CDR3 protein. Of about 680,000 distinct CDR3 sequences detected, roughly 49% appear once; the ten largest clones hold roughly 31%. Findings and limits, study-wide: Any changes in expanded clonotypes were possibly confounded, as donor CMV status remained unknown.

Sequenced input: blood. The TCR originated in a woman aged 55-70 years in good health. The rearrangement uses TRBV7-6 and TRBJ2-5, with D perhaps given as TRBD1 or TRBD2 (5 bases each). The CDR3 loop reads CASGRNHDGGPQETQYF. DNA for the CDR3: TGTGCCAGCGGCCGGAATCACGATGGGGGACCCCAAGAGACCCAGTACTTC.